This T cell receptor (beta chain) was recorded in a study of T cells in Graves' hyperthyroidism and ophthalmopathy (dated by TCRdb to between 2018 and 2020). With regard to the full study: Peripheral blood was sampled at the time of initial diagnosis, prior to any treatment. To identify TCR V-J signatures that set the groups apart, the researchers used a discovery cohort of more than 95 patients, made up of some 41 with Graves' ophthalmopathy and around 58 with stable Graves' hyperthyroidism. Whether ophthalmopathy could be predicted prospectively was tested in an independent validation cohort made up of some 20 hyperthyroidism patients plus 17 patients who later progressed to ophthalmopathy. The roughly 100 discovery patients were divided at random into training and test sets in a 7:3 ratio. In addition, the study compared T-cell repertoires in thyroid tissue and in blood from about 6 Graves' hyperthyroidism patients. Following sampling, methimazole starting at 30 mg daily was given to hyperthyroidism patients, and high-dose intravenous methylprednisolone was given to ophthalmopathy patients. The paper describes TCR Vbeta CDR3 sequencing of fewer than 150 peripheral blood samples, made up of about 40 ophthalmopathy patients, some 76 hyperthyroidism patients and some 17 progressor patients.

What the research found in general, with its limitations: Sample size was not statistically predetermined, and investigators were not blinded to group allocation. Blood samples also contained most of the expanded thyroid clonotypes (frequency above 0.001), which suggests that blood repertoires may reflect thyroid immune responses. During validation, the model predicted progression to ophthalmopathy a median of roughly 7.1 months ahead of onset, with almost 71% sensitivity and roughly 72% specificity. In cross-validation, a model built on a 13 V-J signature told ophthalmopathy apart from stable hyperthyroidism with less than 90% sensitivity and about 81% specificity, and in testing the same model reached 80%/75%.

In this sample, this clonotype turned up many times. Its recognized antigen is unknown. No much larger clone is present one base from it, and per-base qualities are unavailable. Amplification of TCR beta CDR3 regions was carried out from RNA transcripts. For the first round of RT-PCR on the TCR CDR3, the HTBI primer set was used together with the Qiagen OneStep RT-PCR kit. Libraries were constructed in a second round of multiplex PCR, after which size selection and purification were performed. Paired-end sequencing of the libraries was performed with 100 bp reads on an Illumina HiSeq2000. Regarding the original processing steps: SOAPnuke was used to process the raw data, throwing out any read that contained adapters or uncalled bases, had a mean Phred below 15, or lacked an exact constant-primer or identifier match. COPE v1.2.5 was used to merge the high-quality paired reads, and each unique nucleotide sequence was defined as a clonotype. MiTCR v1.1 was used to align the clonotypes against IMGT TRBV, TRBD and TRBJ reference segments. Only V-J combinations with frequency above 0.0001, covering 99% to 99.2% of repertoires, were analysed. A TCS score was defined as the ratio of F50 (clonal expansion) to E x V (chaos), with BLOSUM62-based TCRdist applied between CDR3 peptides within each V-J. Welch's t-statistics and random forest reduced roughly 500 V-J features to 10 to 15, which were used in a naive Bayes classifier (R e1071). In TCRdb, the public reads were trimmed at Q25 with fastp and aligned with MiXCR, with productive beta chains retained. Here each entry gathers all rows of one CDR3 protein and keeps the most common genes and DNA. The V and J calls here are based on TCRdb, not the publication. Present in this sample are hundreds of thousands of distinct CDR3 sequences, 14% of which were seen just once. Around 5.4% of the sample rests with the top ten.

In the germline V gene (reference sequence), CDR1 corresponds to LNHDA and CDR2 to SQIVND. The germline V end is reduced by 10 bases and the J end by 7 bases; junction bases left unmatched: 11. Inclusive of the bounding cysteine and phenylalanine, the CDR3 is 14 residues long. The read is trimmed to its CDR3 DNA, 42 bases read in frame from base 1. Hyperthyroidism patients were newly diagnosed, with disease duration under 2 months, and aged 18 to 65 years. Patients with uncontrolled infections, other autoimmune diseases, pregnancy or lactation were excluded. Diagnoses relied on clinical symptoms, serum thyroxine and TRAb, thyroid ultrasound and orbital computed tomography. Blood from progressor patients was drawn when they were first diagnosed with hyperthyroidism, before any ophthalmopathy symptoms appeared. PBMCs were separated from roughly 9.6 ml of fresh peripheral blood using Ficoll-Paque density gradient centrifugation. Progressor patients were defined as those initially diagnosed with Graves' hyperthyroidism in whom ophthalmopathy developed during follow-up. Total RNA was extracted using Trizol reagent, and RNA quality was assessed on an Agilent 2100 Bioanalyzer.

This clonotype was sampled from a woman younger than 45 with Graves' hyperthyroidism that later progressed to Graves' ophthalmopathy. The sample was blood. Recombination connected TRBV19 to TRBJ2-1, with TRBD2 identical over 9 junction bases. The CDR3 reads CATKGAGGSNEQFF. The nucleotide sequence is TGTGCCACCAAGGGAGCGGGAGGTTCGAATGAGCAGTTCTTC.